These 6 T cell receptor beta chains share one sample of origin, sequenced in a study of T cells expressing NK-cell markers. TCRdb reworked the 5' RACE reads into one entry per CDR3 protein, no DNA. In all, the sample yields roughly 150,000 distinct CDR3 sequences. Sequenced sample: blood T cells: a sorted CD56 or NKG2C T cell subset, CD4+ or CD8+ T cells, or bulk PBMC T cells (not recorded which). These receptors came from a man aged 18-69 years in good health.

The CDR3 protein is CSVRGQGDFNEQFF. The rearrangement links TRBV29-1 to TRBJ2-1; lacking DNA, the TRBD1 call made by TCRdb goes unchecked. The CDR3 sequence is 14 residues long. Germline V gene sequence: CDR1 SQVTM, CDR2 ANQGSEA.

The V call is TRBV9, the J call TRBJ2-1; TCRdb outputs TRBD2, but without DNA this stays unchecked. The CDR3 is 18 residues long. Germline CDR1 is SGDLS and CDR2 is YYNGEE. The CDR3 loop reads CASSVDVRGVSSYNEQFF.

The gene calls are TRBV15 and TRBJ2-3; checking the TCRdb D call of TRBD1 is not possible without DNA. Germline values: CDR1 LNHNV, CDR2 YYDKDF (reference sequence). The CDR3 has 16 amino acids. This CDR3 reads CATYTSRTGVTDTQYF.

The CDR3 is CASSLRFTKQRFNYGYTF. The genes are TRBV7-3 and TRBJ1-2. This CDR3 is built from 18 residues. Per the germline V gene, CDR1 is SGHTA and CDR2 is FQGTGA. Using reference TRBV7-3 and TRBJ1-2 for the parts outside the CDR3, the full variable domain is GAGVSQTPSNKVTEKGKYVELRCDPISGHTALYWYRQSLGQGPEFLIYFQGTGAADDSGLPNDRFFAVRPEGSVSTLKIQRTERGDSAVYLCASSLRFTKQRFNYGYTFGSGTRLTVV.

The J gene is TRBJ2-1, the V gene TRBV14. Germline CDR1 is SGHDN and CDR2 is FVKESK. The CDR3 sequence is 14 residues long. CDR3 sequence reads: CASSQRPERREQFF.

The chain has TRBV7-9 and TRBJ2-5; TCRdb calls TRBD1, which cannot be checked without DNA. This CDR3 has 14 amino acids. In germline, CDR1 is SEHNR, CDR2 FQNEAQ (reference sequence). CDR3 protein: CASLGTGDRETQYF. Supplemented by reference TRBV7-9 and TRBJ2-5, the full variable domain reads DTGVSQNPRHKITKRGQNVTFRCDPISEHNRLYWYRQTLGQGPEFLTYFQNEAQLEKSRLLSDRFSAERPKGSFSTLEIQRTEQGDSAMYLCASLGTGDRETQYFGPGTRLLVL.